One sample yielded the 29 T cell receptor beta chains listed below, sequenced in a study of CXCR3-negative and CXCR3-positive naive CD8 T cells. The method, 5' RACE with UMI labels, was used to prepare the TRB cDNA libraries. For each CDR3 protein, TCRdb gives one entry from its re-call of the 5' RACE reads, without DNA. In all, the sample yields about 130,000 distinct CDR3 sequences. Sequenced material: naive CXCR3- CD8+ T cells from blood. Stated subset: CD45RO-CCR7+CD27+CD95- naive CD8+ T cells lacking CXCR3 (TNR3-). The receptors shown here come from a human donor in good health. Some clones in this sample may be carry-over from other donors' samples.

The V and J genes are TRBV29-1 and TRBJ2-7; TCRdb's assignment of TRBD2 cannot be checked, as there is no DNA. The CDR3 contains 12 residues. Germline V gene data show CDR1 as SQVTM and CDR2 as ANQGSEA. This CDR3 is CSVVAGSYEQYF.

The V gene is TRBV25-1, the J gene TRBJ2-2; TCRdb indicates TRBD1, and absent DNA this call remains unverified. From germline, CDR1 is MGHDK and CDR2 SYGVNS. There are 16 residues in the CDR3. The CDR3 sequence: CASSDTGQGSTGELFF.

The gene calls are TRBV11-2 and TRBJ2-5; TCRdb selects TRBD2, and the lack of DNA leaves this call unchecked. Germline-derived CDR1 and CDR2 are SGHAT and FQNNGV. This CDR3 contains 15 residues. The CDR3: CASSFLAGDQETQYF.

The chain carries TRBV29-1 and TRBJ2-7; checking the TCRdb D call of TRBD1 is not possible without DNA. CDR1 SQVTM and CDR2 ANQGSEA come from the germline V gene. CDR3 size: 13 residues. This CDR3 reads CSVEARDSREQYF.

V gene TRBV2 combines with J gene TRBJ2-5; no DNA is available, so the TRBD1 call from TCRdb remains unchecked. Germline loops: CDR1 SNHLY, CDR2 FYNNEI. The CDR3 covers 15 residues. The CDR3 protein is CASSIQGAWQETQYF.

V and J are TRBV7-6 and TRBJ2-3; there is no DNA to check the TCRdb D call of TRBD2. The V gene's germline CDR1 is SGHVS and CDR2 FNYEAQ. The CDR3 covers 17 residues. This CDR3 reads CASSLEDGTSGTDTQYF.

V usage is TRBV9 and J usage is TRBJ2-7. Germline CDR1 is SGDLS and CDR2 is YYNGEE. This CDR3 region has 13 residues. Here the CDR3 reads CASSVGQTYEQYF. The full variable domain, rest sourced from reference TRBV9 and TRBJ2-7, is DSGVTQTPKHLITATGQRVTLRCSPRSGDLSVYWYQQSLDQGLQFLIQYYNGEERAKGNILERFSAQQFPDLHSELNLSSLELGDSALYFCASSVGQTYEQYFGPGTRLTVT.

This chain's CDR3 is CASSFLMGMNTEAFF. This sequence joins TRBV27 and TRBJ1-1. This CDR3 region has 15 residues. CDR1 is MNHEY and CDR2 is SMNVEV in the germline V gene (reference sequence).

The rearrangement joins TRBV21-1 to TRBJ2-5; as DNA is missing, the TRBD2 call by TCRdb cannot be tested. TRBV21-1 is listed as a pseudogene. This CDR3 spans 17 amino acids. The CDR3 region is CARAFHGSGGAKETQYF.

The chain has TRBV20-1 and TRBJ2-1; TCRdb returns TRBD1, unconfirmable since there is no DNA. CDR3 length: 15 amino acids. Germline V CDR1 and CDR2: DFQATT, SNEGSKA (reference sequence). The chain's CDR3 is CSARDGPGYYNEQFF.

The chain combines TRBV11-3 with TRBJ2-2; no DNA is available, so the TRBD2 call from TCRdb remains unchecked. CDR3 length: 19 amino acids. The V gene's germline CDR1 is SGHNT and CDR2 YENEEA. The CDR3 reads CASSLNGLAGGPNTGELFF. Together with reference TRBV11-3 and TRBJ2-2, the CDR3 gives the full variable domain: EAGVVQSPRYKIIEKKQPVAFWCNPISGHNTLYWYLQNLGQGPELLIRYENEEAVDDSQLPKDRFSAERLKGVDSTLKIQPAELGDSAVYLCASSLNGLAGGPNTGELFFGEGSRLTVL.

This sequence joins TRBV5-1 and TRBJ2-7; TCRdb's D gene call, TRBD1, goes unchecked for lack of DNA. The CDR3 length is 15 residues. Germline V CDR1 and CDR2: SGHRS, YFSETQ. This CDR3 reads CASTGGGGILLEQYF.

The chain joins TRBV4-1 to TRBJ2-7; the TRBD2 assignment by TCRdb is unverifiable without DNA. CDR3 size: 21 residues. Germline CDR1 is MGHRA and CDR2 is YSYEKL. The CDR3 loop reads CASSQVGSGGATNPKDYEQYF.

The chain joins TRBV6-2 or TRBV6-3 to TRBJ2-1. Germline V gene sequence: CDR1 MNHEY, CDR2 SVGEGT. This CDR3 is built from 14 residues. CDR3 protein: CASSYEAVYNEQFF.

The chain combines TRBV4-3 with TRBJ2-7; TCRdb's D call of TRBD2 is untestable without DNA. Germline loops: CDR1 LGHNA, CDR2 YSLEER. The CDR3 is 14 residues long. The CDR3 region is CASSQESGVREQYF.

The V call is TRBV7-6, the J call TRBJ2-3. Germline lookup yields CDR1 SGHVS and CDR2 FNYEAQ. This CDR3 contains 13 residues. CDR3 residues: CASSLYGTDTQYF.

This chain's CDR3 is CASRPGTDLPQHF. V and J are TRBV18 and TRBJ1-5; absent DNA, TCRdb's TRBD1 call cannot be checked. The CDR3 length is 13 residues. The germline V gene has CDR1 KGHSH and CDR2 LQKENI.

This chain joins TRBV7-9 and TRBJ2-2; TCRdb lists TRBD1, though no DNA is available to test this call. CDR1 is SEHNR, CDR2 FQNEAQ, per germline (reference sequence). This CDR3 region has 17 residues. The CDR3 is CASSGNHRGPNTGELFF.

This rearrangement joins TRBV29-1 to TRBJ1-1. This CDR3 has 12 residues. Germline-derived CDR1 and CDR2 are SQVTM and ANQGSEA. CDR3 sequence: CSVGLMNTEAFF.

J is TRBJ1-4 and V is TRBV15. CDR1 and CDR2 from the germline V gene are LNHNV and YYDKDF (reference sequence). The CDR3 runs to 15 residues. CDR3 sequence: CATSREGRTNEKLFF.

The rearrangement uses TRBV9 and TRBJ1-3. Germline lookup yields CDR1 SGDLS and CDR2 YYNGEE. CDR3 length: 14 residues. CDR3 amino acids: CASSPEGLGNTIYF.

This chain links TRBV7-9 with TRBJ1-1; the TRBD1 assignment by TCRdb is unverifiable without DNA. There are 15 residues in the CDR3. Looked up from germline, CDR1 is SEHNR and CDR2 is FQNEAQ (reference sequence). The CDR3 loop reads CASSEETGSFTEAFF.

This chain joins TRBV25-1 and TRBJ2-5. The germline gives CDR1 MGHDK, CDR2 SYGVNS. The CDR3 consists of 12 residues. The CDR3 loop is CASSDVEETQYF.

The gene calls are TRBV9 and TRBJ1-1; lacking DNA, the TRBD1 call made by TCRdb goes unchecked. The CDR3 spans 13 residues. Germline loops: CDR1 SGDLS, CDR2 YYNGEE. The chain's CDR3 is CASGAGDNTEAFF.

This chain connects TRBV4-3 to TRBJ2-1; the D call of TRBD1 rests on TCRdb alone, since no DNA is present to check it. The CDR3 loop spans 18 amino acids. Germline assignment: CDR1 LGHNA and CDR2 YSLEER. The CDR3 sequence: CASSLLRIDRGLDNEQFF.

V gene TRBV7-6 combines with J gene TRBJ2-1; TCRdb outputs TRBD2, but without DNA this stays unchecked. CDR1 is SGHVS and CDR2 is FNYEAQ in the germline V gene. The CDR3 totals 16 residues. The CDR3 region is CASSPPLAGVFNEQFF.

The genes are TRBV29-1 and TRBJ2-7; TCRdb lists TRBD1, though no DNA is available to test this call. Germline CDR1 is SQVTM and CDR2 is ANQGSEA. The CDR3 is 16 residues long. CDR3 amino acids: CSVEEEGPGRVDEQYF.

The chain employs TRBV15 and TRBJ2-1. The CDR3 has 13 residues. Germline V CDR1 and CDR2: LNHNV, YYDKDF (reference sequence). The CDR3: CATSRDPYNEQFF.

V gene TRBV28 combines with J gene TRBJ2-2. CDR1 MDHEN and CDR2 SYDVKM come from the germline V gene. This CDR3 is 15 amino acids long. The CDR3 loop is CASSFDRTNTGELFF. Complete variable domain (other parts from reference TRBV28 and TRBJ2-2): DVKVTQSSRYLVKRTGEKVFLECVQDMDHENMFWYRQDPGLGLRLIYFSYDVKMKEKGDIPEGYSVSREKKERFSLILESASTNQTSMYLCASSFDRTNTGELFFGEGSRLTVL.